This TCR beta chain was recorded in a study of blood T cell repertoires in COVID-19. On the study more broadly: Acute and convalescent COVID-19 specimens originated in the United States, Italy and Spain. T cells, B-cell-depleted T cells, or PBMCs provided the cDNA or gDNA that served as material.

Per the study methods: Amplified reference gene primers provided the basis for estimating nucleated cell counts. Data came from immunoSEQ multiplex PCR; TCRdb stores just in-frame clones and leaves some out. V and J calls and clone size are as listed in that table; D and trimming were resolved from the DNA. The repertoire holds over 30,000 clones, with roughly 80% as singletons. CDR1 KGHSH and CDR2 LQKENI come from the germline V gene. J gave up 1 base and V 6 bases, and 8 bases lay outside the gene matches. CDR3 length: 16 amino acids. The clonotype was recovered from a man between 45 and 60 years old with acute or convalescent COVID-19. This chain links TRBV18 with TRBJ1-2, with 10 bases aligning to TRBD1. The sequencing input was peripheral blood. CDR3 residues: CASSRDRGRDNYGYTF. The DNA for the CDR3 is TGTGCCAGCTCGCGCGACAGGGGGCGCGATAACTATGGCTACACCTTC.